This entry features one TCR beta chain sequence. The data originate from a study of cytomegalovirus exposure and HLA in healthy donors. The donors comprised healthy bone marrow donors. CDR1 MNHNY and CDR2 SVGAGI come from the germline V gene (reference sequence). The CDR3 length is 15 residues. V lost 5 bases to trimming and J lost 3 bases; unmatched junction nucleotides: 7. Both 60 Vbeta primers and 13 Jbeta primers went into the PCR. TCRdb keeps only in-frame clones here, not all; method: immunoSEQ multiplex PCR. The sample lists 95,000 to 110,000 clones, roughly 72% occurring once. The V and J genes are TRBV6-6 and TRBJ2-4; 7 bases are shared with TRBD1. The source is a man aged 25-40 years in good health and CMV-seronegative. The specimen was PBMCs. CDR3 region: CASSADRVNKNIQYF. CDR3 DNA: TGTGCCAGCAGTGCCGACAGGGTGAACAAAAACATTCAGTACTTC.